A selection of T cell receptor beta chains follows, all from one sample in a study of T cell changes during pregnancy in multiple sclerosis. Data came from immunoSEQ multiplex PCR; TCRdb stores just in-frame clones and leaves some out. Among roughly 73,000 clones listed, more than 80% were seen once. Source: peripheral blood, taken in the second trimester of pregnancy. The receptors shown here come from a female donor in good health, enrolled as a control in a pregnancy study. CDR3s include the opening cysteine and the closing phenylalanine or tryptophan. A D gene is named only where the DNA matches it firmly. Part of the rows lack a size; the others show once, few, many or a class for expanded clones.

>TRBJ1-1|.|TRBV7-8|15|TRBD1
TGTGCCAGCAGTCTCCGGGACAGGGTGTGGACTGAAGCTTTCTTT
CASSLRDRVWTEAFF
>TRBJ1-1|.|TRBV2|12|.
TGTGCCAGCAACCCGAGCGGCACTGAAGCTTTCTTT
CASNPSGTEAFF
>TRBJ1-5|.|TRBV10-3|14|TRBD1
TGTGCCATCAGTGAGACAGGGGGCAATCAGCCCCAGCATTTT
CAISETGGNQPQHF
>TRBJ1-2|.|TRBV4-1|15|TRBD1
TGCGCCAGCAGCCAAGTAGGGACAGGGGGCTATGGCTACACCTTC
CASSQVGTGGYGYTF
>TRBJ1-1|.|TRBV11-2|12|TRBD1
TGTGCCAGCAGCCAACAGACAGGGGAAGCTTTCTTT
CASSQQTGEAFF
>TRBJ2-5|once|TRBV27|14|.
TGTGCCAGCAGAAGACCGGATGTCAGGGAGACCCAGTACTTC
CASRRPDVRETQYF
>TRBJ1-1|.|TRBV11-3|13|.
TGTGCCAGCAGCCCCCCGGGACACGGTGAAGCTTTCTTT
CASSPPGHGEAFF
>TRBJ2-1|.|TRBV5-1|17|TRBD1
TGCGCCAGCAGCTTCGGGAGTAGGACAGGGGCTATCGATGAGCAGTTCTTC
CASSFGSRTGAIDEQFF
>TRBJ1-5|.|TRBV19|17|.
TGTGCCAGTAGTAACAGCCGCCCTTTCGATAGCAATCAGCCCCAGCATTTT
CASSNSRPFDSNQPQHF
>TRBJ2-3|once|TRBV19|13|.
TGTGCCAGTAGTACAGGGATTACAGATACGCAGTATTTT
CASSTGITDTQYF
>TRBJ2-7|.|TRBV23-1|13|.
TGCGCCAGCAGTCAAATGGACAGCTACGAGCAGTACTTC
CASSQMDSYEQYF
>TRBJ2-1|.|TRBV27|14|.
TGTGCCAGCAGTTTTTCTCCTGAGATGGAGGAGCAGTTCTTC
CASSFSPEMEEQFF
>TRBJ1-2|once|TRBV7-9|13|TRBD1
TGTGCCAGCAGCTTGGGACAGTTCTATGGCTACACCTTC
CASSLGQFYGYTF